The rows below give T cell receptor beta chains drawn from one sample of a study of OX40 agonist ivuxolimab in advanced cancers. Assay: immunoSEQ multiplex PCR; the TCRdb copy retains only in-frame clones and omits some. The table includes roughly 80,000 clones, around 84% detected once. Sequencing used CD4+ or CD8+ T cells sorted from blood, obtained in a trial of the OX40 agonist ivuxolimab. Every receptor here comes from an adult with an advanced solid tumor such as melanoma, head and neck, liver or kidney cancer. Each CDR3 is given with its conserved first and last residue. The order of the fields is V gene, clone size, J gene, CDR3 protein. Clone size appears in some rows only: once, few, many, or a class for an expanded clone.

TRBV5-1	.	TRBJ1-4	CASSFLATNEKLFF
TRBV6-6	.	TRBJ1-2	CASRLQGEGGYTF
TRBV9	.	TRBJ2-1	CASSESLARVNEQFF
TRBV10-3	.	TRBJ2-7	CAISVQGLYEQYF
TRBV28	.	TRBJ1-3	CASSTHLWSSGNTIYF
TRBV6-5	.	TRBJ1-2	CASSQLGGNYGYTF
TRBV15	.	TRBJ2-3	CATSRDRSGGLDTQYF
TRBV10-1	.	TRBJ2-7	CASSDACGITYEQYF
TRBV15	.	TRBJ2-1	CATSSPVGDEQFF
TRBV5-1	.	TRBJ2-7	CASSLGGAGAHYEQYF
TRBV27	.	TRBJ2-3	CASSLSASGTDTQYF
TRBV10-3	.	TRBJ1-5	CAISESSVGALGQPQHF
TRBV28	.	TRBJ2-7	CASSPITGTSDYEQYF
TRBV27	.	TRBJ1-2	CASSRTGVPSGYTF
TRBV18	.	TRBJ2-2	CASSSTGTANTGELFF
TRBV6-1	.	TRBJ1-5	CASSARTGRDQPQHF
TRBV28	.	TRBJ2-7	CASSLAYEQYF
TRBV2	.	TRBJ2-5	CASALARETQYF
TRBV5-1	.	TRBJ1-6	CASSLGSGVAPLHF
TRBV4-3	.	TRBJ2-5	CASSQAGTSKETQYF
TRBV5-1	.	TRBJ1-4	CASSLGYATTNEKLFF
TRBV7-2	.	TRBJ2-2	CASSFSDTGELFF
TRBV11-2	.	TRBJ1-3	CASSPGGVAGNTIYF
TRBV6-6	.	TRBJ1-4	CASTGTGNGKLFF
TRBV4-3	.	TRBJ2-1	CASSQDPPGGWPYNEQFF
TRBV9	.	TRBJ2-3	CASSVGSGTDTQYF
TRBV25-1	.	TRBJ1-6	CASSKGAGNSPLHF
TRBV21-1	.	TRBJ2-6	CASSIQAGGPSGANVLTF
TRBV10-1	.	TRBJ2-3	CASSDSQGTSTDTQYF
TRBV2	.	TRBJ2-3	CASSVSLGTGSTDTQYF
TRBV13	.	TRBJ2-3	CASSSYGGQYF
TRBV28	.	TRBJ1-2	CASSLVGGFSYGYTF
TRBV18	.	TRBJ2-7	CASSPLREGHYEQYF
TRBV19	.	TRBJ2-3	CASTLKPGLAIDTQYF
TRBV19	.	TRBJ2-1	CASSQDLSGAYNEQFF
TRBV9	.	TRBJ2-1	CASSPDGAYYNEQFF
TRBV18	.	TRBJ2-1	CASSRGDEQFF
TRBV5-6	.	TRBJ2-5	CASSREAGLAVETQYF
TRBV6-5	few	TRBJ1-3	CASRSSGNTIYF
TRBV6-5	few	TRBJ1-1	CASRAGFSTEAFF
TRBV2	.	TRBJ1-2	CASSEIRSGSDYGYTF
TRBV27	.	TRBJ1-1	CASRPWTDAANTEAFF
TRBV30	.	TRBJ1-2	CAWSVWVTGTHGYTF
TRBV7-9	.	TRBJ1-2	CASSLGVKGYTF
TRBV7-6	few	TRBJ2-7	CASSKSGTGVEQYF
TRBV19	.	TRBJ1-4	CASSIGAATNEKLFF
TRBV28	few	TRBJ2-3	CASSLLSGAGTDTQYF
TRBV5-4	.	TRBJ1-1	CASSTGQGATEAFF
TRBV7-9	.	TRBJ1-1	CASRAGGPEAFF
TRBV5-1	once	TRBJ2-2	CASSLIQGGAGELFF
TRBV18	once	TRBJ2-7	CASSPTPDPQYF
TRBV28	.	TRBJ1-2	CASSLIGQSNYGYTF
TRBV4-3	few	TRBJ2-7	CASSQDTGVYEQYF
TRBV18	once	TRBJ2-3	CASSRRGDSTDTQYF
TRBV7-2	.	TRBJ2-3	CASSLGPFWGPKSTDTQYF
TRBV10-1	.	TRBJ1-1	CASSKGQTNTEAFF